The entry that follows covers one T cell receptor (beta chain) sequence. This entry comes from a study of blood T cell repertoires in COVID-19. Study in general: Sites in the United States, Italy and Spain provided acute and convalescent COVID-19 samples. PBMCs, B-cell-depleted T cells, or T cells were the source of the cDNA or gDNA that made up the material.

CDR1 and CDR2 (germline): SGHAT, FQNNGV. The trim removed 3 bases at V and 3 bases at J, leaving 8 bases unmatched. This CDR3 has 15 amino acids. In the study's own analysis: Quantification of nucleated cells was approximated via reference gene primer amplification. TCRdb keeps only in-frame clones here, not all; method: immunoSEQ multiplex PCR. D and trimming were read from the DNA, whereas the V and J calls and clone size are those reported in that table. The table includes under 300,000 clones, around 84% detected once. This sequence joins TRBV11-2 and TRBJ2-7; 7 nucleotides match TRBD1. The sequenced sample was peripheral blood. The receptor was isolated from a man in his forties or fifties who had recovered from COVID-19. The CDR3, as DNA: TGTGCCAGCAGCTTCGACAGGGAGCCGGGCTACGAGCAGTACTTC. This gives the protein CASSFDREPGYEQYF.